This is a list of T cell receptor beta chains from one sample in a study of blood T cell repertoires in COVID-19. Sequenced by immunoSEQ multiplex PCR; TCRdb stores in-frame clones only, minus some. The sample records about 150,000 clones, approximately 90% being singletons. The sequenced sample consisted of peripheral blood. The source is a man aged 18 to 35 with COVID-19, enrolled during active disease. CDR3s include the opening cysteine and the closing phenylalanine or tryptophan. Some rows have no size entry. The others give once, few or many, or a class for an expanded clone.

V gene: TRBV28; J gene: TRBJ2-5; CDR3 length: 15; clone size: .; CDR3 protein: CASSDGTGVWETQYF
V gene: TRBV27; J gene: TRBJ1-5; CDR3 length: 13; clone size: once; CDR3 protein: CASSLTVQQPQHF
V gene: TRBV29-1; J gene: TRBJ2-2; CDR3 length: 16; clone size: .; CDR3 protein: CSAAGIAGRGTGELFF
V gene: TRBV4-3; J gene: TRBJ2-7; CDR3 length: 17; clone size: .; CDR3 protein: CASSQELAGGSSYEQYF
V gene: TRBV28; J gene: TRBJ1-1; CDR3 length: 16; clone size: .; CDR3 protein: CASSFGREYSNTEAFF
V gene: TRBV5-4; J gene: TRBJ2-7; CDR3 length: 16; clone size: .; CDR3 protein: CASSGDLAGGAYEQYF
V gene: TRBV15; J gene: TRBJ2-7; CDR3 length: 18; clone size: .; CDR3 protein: CATSRGDGTGKRAYEQYF
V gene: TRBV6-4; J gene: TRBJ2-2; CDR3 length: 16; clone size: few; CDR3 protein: CASSDGGDPNTGELFF
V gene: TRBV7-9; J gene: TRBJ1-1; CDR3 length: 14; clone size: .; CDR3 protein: CASSLTGANTEAFF
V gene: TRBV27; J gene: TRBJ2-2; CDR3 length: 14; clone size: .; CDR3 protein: CASSRDRPTGELFF
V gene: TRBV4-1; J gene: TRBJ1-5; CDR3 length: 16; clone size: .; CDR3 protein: CASSQGSAGSNQPQHF